This TCR beta chain is drawn from a study of Ad26.COV2.S vaccination and SARS-CoV-2 variants. Points from the study as a whole: Post-vaccination breadth of spike-specific CD8+ and CD4+ T cell responses was reportedly substantial. Analyses that measured TCR breadth and depth may have underestimated total T cell responses. Vaccine recipients showed a spike-specific TCR breadth that was higher than in placebo recipients.

Comments on this clone: Its specificity is unknown.

TCRdb keeps only in-frame clones here, not all; method: immunoSEQ multiplex PCR. In the table there are about 180,000 clones, around 88% of which are singletons. Germline values: CDR1 SGHRS, CDR2 YFSETQ. Trimming pared 4 bases from V and 7 bases from J, leaving 18 bases between. The CDR3 has 14 residues. The sequenced sample was peripheral blood, obtained after recovery from COVID-19. The receptor was isolated from a human donor who had recovered from COVID-19. V is TRBV5-1 and J is TRBJ2-7, with D possibly called TRBD1 or TRBD2 (5 bases each). The CDR3 coding sequence is TGCGCCAGCAGCCAGGGACCTCGGAGAGAAGAGCAGTACTTC. Its translation: CASSQGPRREEQYF.